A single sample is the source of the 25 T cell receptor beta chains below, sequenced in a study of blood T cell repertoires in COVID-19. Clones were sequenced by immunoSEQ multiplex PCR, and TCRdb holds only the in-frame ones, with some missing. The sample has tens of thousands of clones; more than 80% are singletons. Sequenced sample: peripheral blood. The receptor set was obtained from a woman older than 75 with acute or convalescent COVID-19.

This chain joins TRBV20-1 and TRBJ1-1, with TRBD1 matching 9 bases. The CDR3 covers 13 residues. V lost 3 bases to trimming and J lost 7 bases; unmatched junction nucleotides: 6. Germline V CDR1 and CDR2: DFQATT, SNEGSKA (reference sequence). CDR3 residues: CSASNRGRGEAFF. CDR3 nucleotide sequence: TGCAGTGCTAGTAACAGGGGGCGTGGTGAAGCTTTCTTT.

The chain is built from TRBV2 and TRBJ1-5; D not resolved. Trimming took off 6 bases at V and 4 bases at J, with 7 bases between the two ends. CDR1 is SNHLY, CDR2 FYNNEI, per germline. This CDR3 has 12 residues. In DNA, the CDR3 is TGTGCCAGCAGGGCCTTTAATCAGCCCCAGCATTTT. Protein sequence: CASRAFNQPQHF.

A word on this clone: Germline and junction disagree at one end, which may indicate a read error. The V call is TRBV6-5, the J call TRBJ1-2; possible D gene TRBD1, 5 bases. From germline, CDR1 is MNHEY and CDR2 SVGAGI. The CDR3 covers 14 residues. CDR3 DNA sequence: TGTGCCAGCAGTTACTTCTACAGGAACTTTGGCTACACCTTC. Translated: CASSYFYRNFGYTF.

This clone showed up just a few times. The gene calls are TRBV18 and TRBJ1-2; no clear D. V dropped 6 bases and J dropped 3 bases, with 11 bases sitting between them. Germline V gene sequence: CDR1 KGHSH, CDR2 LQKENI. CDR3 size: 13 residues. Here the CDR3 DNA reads TGTGCCAGCTCGGTCGATACTGACTATGGCTACACCTTC. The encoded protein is CASSVDTDYGYTF.

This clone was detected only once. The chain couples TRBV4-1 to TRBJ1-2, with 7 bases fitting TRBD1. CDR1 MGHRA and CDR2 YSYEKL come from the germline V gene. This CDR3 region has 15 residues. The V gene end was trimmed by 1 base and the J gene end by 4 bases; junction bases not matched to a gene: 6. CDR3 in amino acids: CASSQGQGPFYGYTF. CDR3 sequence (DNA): TGCGCCAGCAGCCAAGGACAGGGACCCTTCTATGGCTACACCTTC.

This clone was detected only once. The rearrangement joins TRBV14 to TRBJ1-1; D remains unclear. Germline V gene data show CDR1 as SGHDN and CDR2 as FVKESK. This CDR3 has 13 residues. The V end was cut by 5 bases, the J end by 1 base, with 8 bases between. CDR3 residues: CASSTRRNTEAFF. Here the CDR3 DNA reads TGTGCCAGCAGCACTCGAAGGAACACTGAAGCTTTCTTT.

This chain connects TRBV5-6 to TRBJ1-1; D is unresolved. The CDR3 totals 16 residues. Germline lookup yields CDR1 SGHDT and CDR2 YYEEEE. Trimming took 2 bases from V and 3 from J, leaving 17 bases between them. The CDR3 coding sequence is TGTGCCAGCAGCTTTGGGCTTTGGGCAGCGGACACTGAAGCTTTCTTT. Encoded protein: CASSFGLWAADTEAFF. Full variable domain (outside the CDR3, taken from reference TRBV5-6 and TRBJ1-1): DAGVTQSPTHLIKTRGQQVTLRCSPKSGHDTVSWYQQALGQGPQFIFQYYEEEERQRGNFPDRFSGHQFPNYSSELNVNALLLGDSALYLCASSFGLWAADTEAFFGQGTRLTVV.

CDR3 region: CASSLRQMNTGELFF. CDR3 in DNA: TGTGCCAGTAGTCTCCGACAGATGAACACCGGGGAGCTGTTTTTT. The chain joins TRBV19 to TRBJ2-2; possibly TRBD1 for D (5 bases). CDR3 length equals 15 residues. CDR1 LNHDA and CDR2 SQIVND come from the germline V gene (reference sequence). Trimming took 5 bases from V and 1 from J, leaving 11 bases between them.

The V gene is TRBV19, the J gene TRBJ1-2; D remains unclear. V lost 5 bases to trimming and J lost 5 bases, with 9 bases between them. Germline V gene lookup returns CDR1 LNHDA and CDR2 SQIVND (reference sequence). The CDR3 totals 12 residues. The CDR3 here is CASSLADYGYTF. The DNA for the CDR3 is TGTGCCAGTAGTTTGGCGGATTATGGCTACACCTTC.

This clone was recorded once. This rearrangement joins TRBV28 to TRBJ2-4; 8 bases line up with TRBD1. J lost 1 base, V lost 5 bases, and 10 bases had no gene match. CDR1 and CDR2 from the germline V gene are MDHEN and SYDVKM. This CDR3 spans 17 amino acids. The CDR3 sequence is CASSPTGTGPAKNIQYF. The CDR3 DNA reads TGTGCCAGCAGTCCAACCGGGACAGGCCCTGCCAAAAACATTCAGTACTTC.

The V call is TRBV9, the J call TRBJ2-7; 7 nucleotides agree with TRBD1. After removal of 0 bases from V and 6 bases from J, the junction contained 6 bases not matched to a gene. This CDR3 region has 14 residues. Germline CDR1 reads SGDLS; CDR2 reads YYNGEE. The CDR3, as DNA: TGTGCCAGCAGCGTAGGGACAGGCACCGCCGAGCAGTACTTC. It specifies CASSVGTGTAEQYF.

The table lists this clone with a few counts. CDR3 amino acids: CASSIFGSPEAFF. CDR3 DNA sequence: TGTGCCAGTAGTATATTTGGCAGTCCTGAAGCTTTCTTT. The gene calls are TRBV19 and TRBJ1-1; D call uncertain. V lost 2 bases and J lost 6, with 10 bases in between. This CDR3 is 13 amino acids long. Germline CDR1 reads LNHDA; CDR2 reads SQIVND (reference sequence).

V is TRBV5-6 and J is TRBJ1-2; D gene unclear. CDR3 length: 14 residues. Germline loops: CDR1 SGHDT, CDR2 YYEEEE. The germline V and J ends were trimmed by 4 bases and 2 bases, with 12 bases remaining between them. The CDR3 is CASSVYTQNYGYTF. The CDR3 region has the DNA TGTGCCAGCAGCGTCTACACACAGAACTATGGCTACACCTTC.

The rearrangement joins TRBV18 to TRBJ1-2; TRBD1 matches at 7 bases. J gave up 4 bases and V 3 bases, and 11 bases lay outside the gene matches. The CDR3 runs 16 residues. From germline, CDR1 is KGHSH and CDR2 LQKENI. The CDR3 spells CASSPIRDSGSYGYTF. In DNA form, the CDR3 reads TGTGCCAGCTCACCGATCAGGGACAGCGGAAGCTATGGCTACACCTTC.

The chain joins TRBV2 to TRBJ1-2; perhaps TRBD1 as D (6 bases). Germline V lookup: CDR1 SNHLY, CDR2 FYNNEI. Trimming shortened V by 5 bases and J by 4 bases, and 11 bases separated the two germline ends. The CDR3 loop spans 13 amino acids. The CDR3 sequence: CASSPRGSYGYTF. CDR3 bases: TGTGCCAGCAGTCCCAGGGGCAGCTATGGCTACACCTTC. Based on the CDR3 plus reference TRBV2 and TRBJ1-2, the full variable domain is EPEVTQTPSHQVTQMGQEVILRCVPISNHLYFYWYRQILGQKVEFLVSFYNNEISEKSEIFDDQFSVERPDGSNFTLKIRSTKLEDSAMYFCASSPRGSYGYTFGSGTRLTVV.

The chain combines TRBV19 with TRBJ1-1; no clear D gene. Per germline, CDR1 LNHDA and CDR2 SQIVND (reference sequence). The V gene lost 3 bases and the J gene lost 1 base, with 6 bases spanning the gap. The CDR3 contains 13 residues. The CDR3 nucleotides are TGTGCCAGTAGTATCCGGAGGAACACTGAAGCTTTCTTT. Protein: CASSIRRNTEAFF.

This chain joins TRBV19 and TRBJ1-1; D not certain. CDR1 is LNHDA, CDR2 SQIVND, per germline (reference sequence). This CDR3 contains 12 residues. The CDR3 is CVARGSRTEAFF. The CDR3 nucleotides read TGTGTCGCACGGGGTAGTCGCACTGAAGCTTTCTTT.

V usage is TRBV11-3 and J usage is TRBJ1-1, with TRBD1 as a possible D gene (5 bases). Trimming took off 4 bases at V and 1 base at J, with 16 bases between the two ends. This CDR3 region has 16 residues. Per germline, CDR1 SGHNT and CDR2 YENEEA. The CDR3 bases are TGTGCCAGCAGCTCGGCTACTATAACAGGGAACACTGAAGCTTTCTTT. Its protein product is CASSSATITGNTEAFF.

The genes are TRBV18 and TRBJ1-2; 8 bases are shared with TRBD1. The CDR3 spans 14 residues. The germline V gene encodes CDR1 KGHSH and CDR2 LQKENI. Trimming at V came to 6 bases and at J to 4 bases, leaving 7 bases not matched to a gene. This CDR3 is CASSRQGQAYGYTF. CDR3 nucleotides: TGTGCCAGCTCCCGACAGGGGCAGGCCTATGGCTACACCTTC.

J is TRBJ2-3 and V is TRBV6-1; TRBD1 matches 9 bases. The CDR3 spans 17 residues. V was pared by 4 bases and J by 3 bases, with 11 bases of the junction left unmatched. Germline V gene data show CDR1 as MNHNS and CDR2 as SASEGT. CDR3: CASSGGIGQGWTDTQYF. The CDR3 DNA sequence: TGTGCCAGCAGTGGCGGTATAGGACAGGGGTGGACAGATACGCAGTATTTT.

The CDR3 DNA reads as TGTGCCAGCAGTTTTAGGGGCGGGGTGAACACTGAAGCTTTCTTT. It encodes CASSFRGGVNTEAFF. This chain uses TRBV28 with TRBJ1-1, with D maybe TRBD1 (5 bases). The CDR3 consists of 15 residues. Germline-derived CDR1 and CDR2 are MDHEN and SYDVKM. The germline V and J ends were trimmed by 3 bases and 0 bases, with 11 bases remaining between them.

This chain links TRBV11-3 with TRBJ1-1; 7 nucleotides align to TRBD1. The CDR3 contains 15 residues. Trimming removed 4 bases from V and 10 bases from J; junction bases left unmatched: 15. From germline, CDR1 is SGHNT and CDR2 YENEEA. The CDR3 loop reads CASSSRISGQDRAFF. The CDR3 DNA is TGTGCCAGCAGCTCCCGAATTTCCGGACAGGATCGAGCTTTCTTT.

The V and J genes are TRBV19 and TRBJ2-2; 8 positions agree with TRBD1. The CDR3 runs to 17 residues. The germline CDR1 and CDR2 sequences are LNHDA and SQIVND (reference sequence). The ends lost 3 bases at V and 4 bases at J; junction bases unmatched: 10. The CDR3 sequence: CASSMLAGGTGTGELFF. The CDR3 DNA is TGTGCCAGTAGTATGCTGGCAGGGGGCACGGGCACCGGGGAGCTGTTTTTT. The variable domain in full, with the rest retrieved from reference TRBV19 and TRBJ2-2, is DGGITQSPKYLFRKEGQNVTLSCEQNLNHDAMYWYRQDPGQGLRLIYYSQIVNDFQKGDIAEGYSVSREKKESFPLTVTSAQKNPTAFYLCASSMLAGGTGTGELFFGEGSRLTVL.

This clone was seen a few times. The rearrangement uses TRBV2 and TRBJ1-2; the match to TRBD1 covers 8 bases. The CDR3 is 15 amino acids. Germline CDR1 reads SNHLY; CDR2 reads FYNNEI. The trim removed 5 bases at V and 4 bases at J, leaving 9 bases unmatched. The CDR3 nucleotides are TGTGCCAGCAGTCCTCAGGGGGCTGGTGGCTATGGCTACACCTTC. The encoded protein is CASSPQGAGGYGYTF.

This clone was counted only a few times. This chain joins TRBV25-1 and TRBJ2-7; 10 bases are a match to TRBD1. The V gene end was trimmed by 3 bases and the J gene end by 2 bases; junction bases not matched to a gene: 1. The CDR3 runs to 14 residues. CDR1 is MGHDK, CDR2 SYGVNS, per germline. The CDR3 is CASSEGQGPYEQYF. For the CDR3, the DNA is TGTGCCAGCAGTGAGGGACAGGGGCCCTACGAGCAGTACTTC.